Listed here are 28 T cell receptor beta chains from one sample, sequenced in a study of cytomegalovirus exposure and HLA in healthy donors. With 60 Vbeta and 13 Jbeta primers, the PCR was carried out. Generated by immunoSEQ multiplex PCR, the TCRdb table keeps only in-frame clones and is missing some. This table holds about 220,000 clones, roughly 75% found once. Specimen: PBMCs. The receptor set was obtained from a young woman in good health and CMV-seronegative.

The V gene is TRBV7-9, the J gene TRBJ2-1; perhaps TRBD2 as D (6 bases). Trimming cost V 5 bases and J 2 bases, with 13 bases left between them. Germline CDR1 reads SEHNR; CDR2 reads FQNEAQ (reference sequence). The CDR3 is 15 amino acids. The CDR3 region is CASSQDGSPYNEQFF. CDR3 coding DNA: TGTGCCAGCAGCCAGGACGGGAGTCCCTACAATGAGCAGTTCTTC. The whole variable domain, remainder taken from reference TRBV7-9 and TRBJ2-1, is DTGVSQNPRHKITKRGQNVTFRCDPISEHNRLYWYRQTLGQGPEFLTYFQNEAQLEKSRLLSDRFSAERPKGSFSTLEIQRTEQGDSAMYLCASSQDGSPYNEQFFGPGTRLTVL.

The chain uses TRBV7-9 and TRBJ2-7; TRBD1 matches at 10 bases. The CDR3 runs to 14 residues. Trimming cost V 5 bases and J 2 bases; bases outside gene matches: 3. CDR1 SEHNR and CDR2 FQNEAQ come from the germline V gene (reference sequence). Here the CDR3 reads CASSLGTGAYEQYF. The CDR3 coding sequence is TGTGCCAGCAGCCTCGGGACAGGGGCCTACGAGCAGTACTTC.

J is TRBJ2-2 and V is TRBV5-1, with D perhaps matching TRBD1 (6 bases). Germline lookup yields CDR1 SGHRS and CDR2 YFSETQ. Trimming removed 3 bases at V and 0 bases at J, with 21 bases between. The CDR3 runs to 19 residues. CDR3 DNA: TGCGCCAGCAGCTATGCTGGGGCCAGGACAGCAGCGAACACCGGGGAGCTGTTTTTT. Amino acid sequence: CASSYAGARTAANTGELFF.

The chain carries TRBV7-6 and TRBJ1-1; a possible D gene is TRBD1 (5 bases). The CDR3 extends over 16 amino acids. Trimming cost V 0 bases and J 7 bases, with 18 bases left between them. CDR1 and CDR2 from the germline V gene are SGHVS and FNYEAQ. CDR3: CASSLAPPGGGSEAFF. The CDR3 nucleotides are TGTGCCAGCAGCTTAGCACCCCCCGGTGGGGGGAGTGAAGCTTTCTTT.

This clone occurred once. The chain has TRBV2 and TRBJ1-5, with TRBD1 as a possible D gene (5 bases). The CDR3 is 14 amino acids. The germline V and J ends were trimmed by 11 bases and 0 bases, with 14 bases remaining between them. Germline V gives CDR1 SNHLY, CDR2 FYNNEI. CDR3: CAAAGRNSNQPQHF. In DNA form, the CDR3 reads TGTGCCGCCGCAGGGCGGAATAGCAATCAGCCCCAGCATTTT. Complete variable domain (other parts from reference TRBV2 and TRBJ1-5): EPEVTQTPSHQVTQMGQEVILRCVPISNHLYFYWYRQILGQKVEFLVSFYNNEISEKSEIFDDQFSVERPDGSNFTLKIRSTKLEDSAMYFCAAAGRNSNQPQHFGDGTRLSIL.

This CDR3 reads CASSFPGQGTSGVNTGELFF. Written as DNA, the CDR3 is TGTGCCAGCAGCTTCCCGGGACAGGGGACTAGCGGGGTTAACACCGGGGAGCTGTTTTTT. The chain couples TRBV7-6 to TRBJ2-2; 13 positions match TRBD2. J was trimmed by 2 bases and V by 3 bases; bases with no gene match: 12. This CDR3 comprises 20 residues. Per the germline V gene, CDR1 is SGHVS and CDR2 is FNYEAQ. Variable domain in full (rest from reference TRBV7-6 and TRBJ2-2): GAGVSQSPRYKVTKRGQDVALRCDPISGHVSLYWYRQALGQGPEFLTYFNYEAQQDKSGLPNDRFSAERPEGSISTLTIQRTEQRDSAMYRCASSFPGQGTSGVNTGELFFGEGSRLTVL.

This clone was detected only once. V usage is TRBV5-4 and J usage is TRBJ2-1; 9 bases are shared with TRBD2. V lost 7 bases to trimming and J lost 0 bases; unmatched junction nucleotides: 5. Germline V gene lookup returns CDR1 SGHNT and CDR2 YYREEE (reference sequence). CDR3 size: 15 residues. Written as DNA, the CDR3 is TGTGCCAGCGCGGCGGGGGGGGGCTCCTACAATGAGCAGTTCTTC. It encodes CASAAGGGSYNEQFF.

The V gene is TRBV14, the J gene TRBJ1-1, with TRBD1 matching over 9 bases. The CDR3 covers 13 residues. J lost 7 bases, V lost 6 bases, and 6 bases had no gene match. CDR1 and CDR2 (germline): SGHDN, FVKESK. CDR3 coding DNA: TGTGCCAGCAGTATTCCGGGACAGGGTGAAGCTTTCTTT. Translated, it gives CASSIPGQGEAFF.

V gene TRBV11-2 combines with J gene TRBJ2-7, with D possibly TRBD2 on 6 matching bases. This CDR3 comprises 13 residues. Trimming shortened V by 6 bases and J by 5 bases, and 14 bases separated the two germline ends. CDR1 and CDR2 (germline): SGHAT, FQNNGV. This CDR3 reads CASRGGTGHEQYF. The DNA of the CDR3 is TGTGCCAGCAGGGGGGGTACGGGCCACGAGCAGTACTTC. Complete variable domain (other parts from reference TRBV11-2 and TRBJ2-7): EAGVAQSPRYKIIEKRQSVAFWCNPISGHATLYWYQQILGQGPKLLIQFQNNGVVDDSQLPKDRFSAERLKGVDSTLKIQPAKLEDSAVYLCASRGGTGHEQYFGPGTRLTVT.

The rearrangement links TRBV9 to TRBJ2-3; 15 bases line up with TRBD2. CDR1 is SGDLS, CDR2 YYNGEE, per germline. Trimming took 3 bases from V and 5 from J; bases not matched to a gene: 7. This CDR3 has 17 residues. CDR3 in DNA: TGTGCCAGCAGCGCCTCTGGACTAGCGGGAGGGGGAGATACGCAGTATTTT. Translation gives CASSASGLAGGGDTQYF.

The chain is built from TRBV27 and TRBJ2-1; unclear D gene. V lost 5 bases and J 6 bases, leaving 11 bases between the germline ends. Germline loops: CDR1 MNHEY, CDR2 SMNVEV (reference sequence). CDR3 size: 13 residues. Here the CDR3 reads CASSPSMANEQFF. The DNA for the CDR3 is TGTGCCAGCAGTCCCAGTATGGCCAATGAGCAGTTCTTC.

The chain has TRBV4-1 and TRBJ2-5, with D perhaps TRBD1 (6 bases). Trimming removed 1 base from V and 2 bases from J, with 11 bases in between. The CDR3 totals 15 residues. Germline-derived CDR1 and CDR2 are MGHRA and YSYEKL. The CDR3 here is CASSQGWDIQETQYF. The CDR3 region has the DNA TGCGCCAGCAGCCAAGGCTGGGACATACAAGAGACCCAGTACTTC.

Only a few counts were recorded for this clone. The gene calls are TRBV6-4 and TRBJ2-1; 7 nucleotides line up with TRBD2. With 5 bases clipped from V and 1 base from J, the junction kept 5 bases outside the gene matches. CDR1 is MRHNA and CDR2 is SNTAGT in the germline V gene. The length of the CDR3 is 15 residues. The CDR3 reads CASSPGGLSYNEQFF. In nucleotides, the CDR3 is TGTGCCAGCAGTCCGGGGGGACTTTCCTACAATGAGCAGTTCTTC.

The chain carries TRBV11-2 and TRBJ1-2; D may be TRBD1 (6 bases). The CDR3 spans 16 residues. The V and J ends lost 0 bases and 5 bases respectively, with 16 bases between them. Germline-derived CDR1 and CDR2 are SGHAT and FQNNGV. CDR3 DNA: TGTGCCAGCAGCTTAGATTTCGGGGGGGCTGGGTATGGCTACACCTTC. Residues: CASSLDFGGAGYGYTF.

This chain joins TRBV12-5 and TRBJ2-4; D is perhaps TRBD1 (6 bases). The V gene lost 6 bases and the J gene lost 7 bases, with 19 bases spanning the gap. This CDR3 has 15 amino acids. The germline V gene has CDR1 LGHNT and CDR2 FRNRAP. The CDR3, as DNA: TGTGCTAGTGGATGGGCTACAGGGTCCGAGAACATTCAGTACTTC. It encodes CASGWATGSENIQYF.

J is TRBJ1-1 and V is TRBV7-9; D call uncertain. The CDR3 consists of 13 residues. Trimming left V 1 base short and J 3 bases short, with 6 bases between. Per germline, CDR1 SEHNR and CDR2 FQNEAQ (reference sequence). For the CDR3, the DNA is TGTGCCAGCAGCTTAGACAGTCACACTGAAGCTTTCTTT. It codes for CASSLDSHTEAFF.

CDR3: CASSLDRELEEFF. The CDR3 coding sequence is TGTGCCAGCAGCTTAGATCGGGAGCTGGAGGAGTTCTTC. The J gene is TRBJ2-1, the V gene TRBV11-2, with a tentative D call TRBD2 (6 bases). CDR1 SGHAT and CDR2 FQNNGV come from the germline V gene. V was trimmed by 0 bases and J by 14 bases, leaving 14 bases between them. There are 13 residues in the CDR3.

The genes are TRBV18 and TRBJ2-5; 10 nucleotides align to TRBD2. Germline V CDR1 and CDR2: KGHSH, LQKENI. Germline trimming cut 2 bases from V and 5 bases from J; bases unmatched to any gene: 8. The CDR3 spans 16 residues. CDR3 sequence reads: CASSPKTSGIRETQYF. In DNA, the CDR3 is TGTGCCAGCTCACCAAAAACTAGCGGGATACGGGAGACCCAGTACTTC.

This clone was seen only a few times. Here the CDR3 DNA reads TGTGCCTGGAGTCCCAGCGGGAACTACGAGCAGTACTTC. It codes for CAWSPSGNYEQYF. The chain links TRBV30 to TRBJ2-7, with TRBD2 identical over 7 bases. V lost 2 bases to trimming and J lost 3 bases; unmatched junction nucleotides: 4. Germline CDR1 and CDR2: GTSNPN and SVGIG (reference sequence). The CDR3 has 13 residues.

V is TRBV6-4 and J is TRBJ1-6; D uncertain. CDR1 MRHNA and CDR2 SNTAGT come from the germline V gene. The germline V and J ends were trimmed by 10 bases and 0 bases, with 10 bases remaining between them. The CDR3 has 14 amino acids. CDR3 DNA: TGTGCCAACCTAAGGAGCTCCTATAATTCACCCCTCCACTTT. It translates to CANLRSSYNSPLHF.

The V call is TRBV29-1, the J call TRBJ2-7; no firm D call. This CDR3 is built from 12 residues. V dropped 1 base and J dropped 3 bases, with 7 bases sitting between them. The V gene's germline CDR1 is SQVTM and CDR2 ANQGSEA. CDR3 coding DNA: TGCAGCGTTGAAGGGGCTAACTACGAGCAGTACTTC. Residues: CSVEGANYEQYF.

Of note for this clone: Germline is not matched at one junction end, which may reflect a read error. The chain joins TRBV2 to TRBJ1-2; 7 bases line up with TRBD1. The CDR3 is 15 amino acids. The germline CDR1 and CDR2 sequences are SNHLY and FYNNEI. The CDR3 DNA reads as TGTGCCAGCAGGGAAGGACAGGCGAGCTACTATGGCTACACCTTC. It translates to CASREGQASYYGYTF.

The J gene is TRBJ2-1, the V gene TRBV5-6; 9 bases align to TRBD1. The V gene's germline CDR1 is SGHDT and CDR2 YYEEEE. CDR3 length: 19 residues. The trim removed 0 bases at V and 7 bases at J, leaving 17 bases unmatched. The DNA for the CDR3 is TGTGCCAGCAGCTTGGGCCCGGGACAGGGAACGCGGTTGGTTAATGAGCAGTTCTTC. Its protein product is CASSLGPGQGTRLVNEQFF.

V is TRBV9 and J is TRBJ2-1; TRBD1 agrees at 8 bases. Germline loops: CDR1 SGDLS, CDR2 YYNGEE. This CDR3 is 15 amino acids long. The V gene end was trimmed by 3 bases and the J gene end by 6 bases; junction bases not matched to a gene: 8. The CDR3: CASSATGTGSNEQFF. The CDR3 DNA reads TGTGCCAGCAGCGCAACCGGGACAGGCAGCAATGAGCAGTTCTTC. Variable domain in full (rest from reference TRBV9 and TRBJ2-1): DSGVTQTPKHLITATGQRVTLRCSPRSGDLSVYWYQQSLDQGLQFLIQYYNGEERAKGNILERFSAQQFPDLHSELNLSSLELGDSALYFCASSATGTGSNEQFFGPGTRLTVL.

The chain couples TRBV9 to TRBJ2-5; TRBD2 aligns across 10 bases. The CDR3 is 14 amino acids. Germline V gene data show CDR1 as SGDLS and CDR2 as YYNGEE. The J segment lost 3 bases and the V segment lost 3 bases, leaving 2 bases of the junction unmatched. CDR3 amino acids: CASSASGGKETQYF. CDR3 bases: TGTGCCAGCAGCGCTAGCGGGGGTAAAGAGACCCAGTACTTC.

The chain employs TRBV12-5 and TRBJ2-1; the match to TRBD2 covers 8 bases. V gave up 6 bases and J gave up 6 bases; unmatched junction bases: 10. The CDR3 totals 15 residues. Germline loops: CDR1 LGHNT, CDR2 FRNRAP. The CDR3 DNA sequence: TGTGCTAGTGGGGCCCCGGGACTAGACCTCAATGAGCAGTTCTTC. It codes for CASGAPGLDLNEQFF.

This clone was counted between two and nine times. The chain carries TRBV12-5 and TRBJ1-5; possibly TRBD1 for D (5 bases). CDR1 LGHNT and CDR2 FRNRAP come from the germline V gene. Deletions cut 6 bases from V and 5 bases from J, with 8 bases between. The CDR3 runs to 12 residues. Here the CDR3 reads CASGTTDQPQHF. In nucleotides, the CDR3 is TGTGCTAGTGGCACGACAGATCAGCCCCAGCATTTT.

The J gene is TRBJ1-1, the V gene TRBV30; D unclear. CDR3 size: 14 residues. CDR1 and CDR2 (germline): GTSNPN, SVGIG (reference sequence). V lost 0 bases, J lost 3 bases, and 11 bases lay in between. The CDR3: CAWSVLGPDTEAFF. For the CDR3, the DNA is TGTGCCTGGAGTGTACTTGGGCCCGACACTGAAGCTTTCTTT. Variable domain in full (rest from reference TRBV30 and TRBJ1-1): SQTIHQWPATLVQPVGSPLSLECTVEGTSNPNLYWYRQAAGRGLQLLFYSVGIGQISSEVPQNLSASRPQDRQFILSSKKLLLSDSGFYLCAWSVLGPDTEAFFGQGTRLTVV.